Below, 23 T cell receptor beta chains from the same sample are listed, as sequenced in a study of blood T cell repertoires in COVID-19. TCRdb's copy holds only in-frame clones and misses some; the assay was immunoSEQ multiplex PCR. The sample has over 150,000 clones, around 83% seen once. What was sequenced was peripheral blood. Source of these receptors: a woman aged 60-75 years with COVID-19, enrolled during active disease.

This rearrangement joins TRBV5-8 to TRBJ1-5; possible D gene TRBD1, 5 bases. The germline V and J ends were trimmed by 4 bases and 2 bases, with 13 bases remaining between them. Germline loops: CDR1 SGHTS, CDR2 YDEGEE. There are 15 residues in the CDR3. CDR3 bases: TGTGCCAGCAGCGAACACGTAGGGGGCAATCAGCCCCAGCATTTT. This sequence encodes CASSEHVGGNQPQHF. Complete variable domain (other parts from reference TRBV5-8 and TRBJ1-5): EAGVTQSPTHLIKTRGQQATLRCSPISGHTSVYWYQQALGLGLQFLLWYDEGEERNRGNFPPRFSGRQFPNYSSELNVNALELEDSALYLCASSEHVGGNQPQHFGDGTRLSIL.

The gene calls are TRBV9 and TRBJ1-6; maybe TRBD1 (5 bases). The V end lost 2 bases, the J end lost 5 bases, and 8 bases lay between the germline ends. The CDR3 is made up of 14 amino acids. CDR1 is SGDLS, CDR2 YYNGEE, per germline. CDR3 sequence reads: CASSVSQDNSPLHF. The CDR3 nucleotides read TGTGCCAGCAGCGTTTCACAGGATAATTCACCCCTCCACTTT.

The chain uses TRBV18 and TRBJ1-5; 12 bases line up with TRBD1. CDR1 and CDR2 from the germline V gene are KGHSH and LQKENI. Losses at the gene ends were 4 bases for V and 2 bases for J; bases not matched to a gene: 6. The CDR3 consists of 17 residues. The CDR3 protein is CASSLSGTGGGNQPQHF. The CDR3 DNA follows: TGTGCCAGCTCACTCTCCGGGACAGGGGGCGGCAATCAGCCCCAGCATTTT.

This chain connects TRBV2 to TRBJ2-3; 10 nucleotides align to TRBD2. This CDR3 is built from 18 residues. V lost 5 bases, J lost 1 base, and 12 bases stayed unmatched. Germline CDR1 and CDR2: SNHLY and FYNNEI. This CDR3 is CASSPTSGGARGTDTQYF. The CDR3 DNA reads TGTGCCAGCAGTCCGACGAGCGGGGGGGCGCGGGGCACAGATACGCAGTATTTT.

This sequence joins TRBV19 and TRBJ2-3; TRBD2 agrees at 16 bases. The germline V gene has CDR1 LNHDA and CDR2 SQIVND (reference sequence). The CDR3 has 18 residues. The V and J ends lost 4 bases and 4 bases, in that order; junction bases with no gene match: 8. CDR3 region: CASSSGTSGGAFSDTQYF. CDR3 in DNA: TGTGCCAGTAGTAGCGGGACTAGCGGGGGGGCCTTCTCAGATACGCAGTATTTT.

Concerning this clone itself: Germline and junction disagree at one end, which may indicate a read error. The chain employs TRBV6-5 and TRBJ1-1; no clear D gene. The CDR3 length is 14 residues. Germline V gene lookup returns CDR1 MNHEY and CDR2 SVGAGI. The CDR3 loop is CASSDLSPNPEAFF. CDR3 DNA: TGTGCCAGCAGCGACCTTAGCCCGAACCCTGAAGCTTTCTTT.

The CDR3 nucleotides are TGTGCCAGCAGTTACACGACAGGGATCCCTGAAGCTTTCTTT. Its protein is CASSYTTGIPEAFF. The chain combines TRBV6-2 or TRBV6-3 with TRBJ1-1; the match to TRBD1 covers 7 bases. The CDR3 sequence is 14 residues long. The trim removed 2 bases at V and 6 bases at J, leaving 6 bases unmatched. CDR1 MNHEY and CDR2 SVGEGT come from the germline V gene.

The genes are TRBV3-1 (or the pseudogene TRBV3-2) and TRBJ1-4, with unresolved D. Trimming stripped 1 base from V and 8 bases from J, with 11 bases between. The CDR3 contains 14 residues. The germline gives CDR1 LGHDT, CDR2 YNNKEL (reference sequence). CDR3 sequence reads: CASSQVGSGEKLFF. The CDR3 DNA is TGTGCCAGCAGCCAAGTAGGGAGCGGCGAAAAACTGTTTTTT.

This clone was counted once. The chain is built from TRBV19 and TRBJ2-4; TRBD1 might be the D (6 bases). This CDR3 has 15 amino acids. Germline CDR1 LNHDA, CDR2 SQIVND (reference sequence). The V end was cut by 2 bases, the J end by 3 bases, with 11 bases between. The CDR3 sequence is CASSIIDRNKNIQYF. DNA for the CDR3: TGTGCCAGTAGTATAATTGACAGGAACAAAAACATTCAGTACTTC.

The rearrangement uses TRBV5-1 and TRBJ2-1, with TRBD2 matching 7 bases. This CDR3 contains 16 residues. With 4 bases clipped from V and 1 base from J, the junction kept 8 bases outside the gene matches. Germline V CDR1 and CDR2: SGHRS, YFSETQ. The CDR3 sequence is CASSTTTSDSYNEQFF. CDR3 sequence (DNA): TGCGCCAGCAGCACTACTACTAGCGATTCCTACAATGAGCAGTTCTTC. The full variable domain, with the rest looked up from reference TRBV5-1 and TRBJ2-1, is KAGVTQTPRYLIKTRGQQVTLSCSPISGHRSVSWYQQTPGQGLQFLFEYFSETQRNKGNFPGRFSGRQFSNSRSEMNVSTLELGDSALYLCASSTTTSDSYNEQFFGPGTRLTVL.

The count of this clone is one. The chain has TRBV27 and TRBJ1-3; D is possibly TRBD1 (6 bases). Germline lookup yields CDR1 MNHEY and CDR2 SMNVEV (reference sequence). Deletions cut 4 bases from V and 0 bases from J, with 13 bases between. The CDR3 has 16 amino acids. CDR3 DNA sequence: TGTGCCAGCAGTTCCTCAGGGGAGAGCTCTGGAAACACCATATATTTT. It translates to CASSSSGESSGNTIYF.

This chain links TRBV10-2 with TRBJ1-1; possibly TRBD1 for D (5 bases). Germline-derived CDR1 and CDR2 are WSHSY and SAAADI. This CDR3 is 14 amino acids long. Between the trimmed V and J ends, which lost 5 bases and 1 base, there was a span of 11 bases. The CDR3 DNA follows: TGCGCCAGCAGTCGGGTTCAGGGGAACACTGAAGCTTTCTTT. This codes for CASSRVQGNTEAFF.

This clone came up a few times. V usage is TRBV9 and J usage is TRBJ1-5; the D gene is possibly TRBD1 (5 bases). V shed 3 bases and J shed 9 bases, with 19 bases lying between them. CDR1 SGDLS and CDR2 YYNGEE come from the germline V gene. CDR3 length: 15 amino acids. The CDR3 loop is CASSAKQTASRPQHF. The DNA of the CDR3 is TGTGCCAGCAGCGCAAAGCAGACAGCCTCGAGGCCCCAGCATTTT. Drawing the rest from reference TRBV9 and TRBJ1-5, the complete variable domain is DSGVTQTPKHLITATGQRVTLRCSPRSGDLSVYWYQQSLDQGLQFLIQYYNGEERAKGNILERFSAQQFPDLHSELNLSSLELGDSALYFCASSAKQTASRPQHFGDGTRLSIL.

The chain couples TRBV6-5 to TRBJ2-3; the D is unclear. The germline gives CDR1 MNHEY, CDR2 SVGAGI. V lost 7 bases and J lost 3, with 14 bases in between. The CDR3 has 14 residues. CDR3 coding DNA: TGTGCCAGCACTGGGCTCCTGGGTACAGATACGCAGTATTTT. This gives the protein CASTGLLGTDTQYF.

This clone occurred once. The CDR3 DNA follows: TGTGCCAGCAGCAAACGGACTACGAACACCGGGGAGCTGTTTTTT. Protein sequence: CASSKRTTNTGELFF. The chain links TRBV7-8 to TRBJ2-2, with D possibly matching TRBD2 (6 bases). V lost 5 bases and J 0 bases, leaving 10 bases between the germline ends. CDR1 SGHVS and CDR2 FQNEAQ come from the germline V gene. This CDR3 spans 15 amino acids.

This chain links TRBV10-1 with TRBJ2-1, with TRBD2 matching 7 bases. Germline CDR1 and CDR2: WNHNN and SYGVQD (reference sequence). Trimming at V came to 4 bases and at J to 8 bases, leaving 8 bases not matched to a gene. The length of the CDR3 is 14 residues. In DNA form, the CDR3 reads TGCGCCAGCAGTGGGTACCGAAGCGGGGATGAGCAGTTCTTC. Its protein is CASSGYRSGDEQFF.

This chain links TRBV5-1 with TRBJ2-1; the match to TRBD2 covers 8 bases. Germline CDR1 and CDR2: SGHRS and YFSETQ. The CDR3 runs to 14 residues. V dropped 3 bases and J dropped 5; count of bases not matched to a gene: 4. CDR3 coding DNA: TGCGCCAGCAGCTACGGGACTAGAAACAATGAGCAGTTCTTC. Translation gives CASSYGTRNNEQFF.

CDR3 DNA: TGCGCCAGCAGCTTGTTAGGGGCAGATACGCAGTATTTT. This translates into CASSLLGADTQYF. This chain links TRBV5-1 with TRBJ2-3; the D gene is possibly TRBD1 (5 bases). The V end lost 1 base, the J end lost 4 bases, and 7 bases lay between the germline ends. The CDR3 has 13 amino acids. Germline CDR1 reads SGHRS; CDR2 reads YFSETQ.

The J gene is TRBJ2-5, the V gene TRBV11-3; the D gene is possibly TRBD1 (5 bases). This CDR3 region has 16 residues. V lost 1 base to trimming and J lost 5 bases, with 17 bases between them. Germline-derived CDR1 and CDR2 are SGHNT and YENEEA. The CDR3 coding sequence is TGTGCCAGCAGCTTAGGTTACGCCAGGGCTGGGGAGACCCAGTACTTC. Translating gives CASSLGYARAGETQYF.

This clone was observed a single time. This chain joins TRBV27 and TRBJ1-2; a possible D gene is TRBD1 (5 bases). This CDR3 has 15 residues. Trimming took 1 base from V and 0 from J, leaving 9 bases between them. The V gene's germline CDR1 is MNHEY and CDR2 SMNVEV (reference sequence). CDR3 residues: CASSLFREANYGYTF. DNA for the CDR3: TGTGCCAGCAGTTTATTCAGGGAAGCTAACTATGGCTACACCTTC.

This rearrangement joins TRBV18 to TRBJ2-5, with D perhaps being TRBD1 or TRBD2 (10 bases each). Between the trimmed V and J ends, which lost 6 bases and 4 bases, there was a span of 27 bases. The CDR3 runs 18 residues. Per the germline V gene, CDR1 is KGHSH and CDR2 is LQKENI. CDR3 DNA: TGTGCCAGCTCCCGGACAGGGGGAGCTAGCGGGAGCGGAGAGACCCAGTACTTC. Amino acids: CASSRTGGASGSGETQYF.

This clone appeared a few times. The rearrangement joins TRBV7-3 to TRBJ1-5; a possible D gene is TRBD1 (6 bases). The CDR3 consists of 15 residues. CDR1 and CDR2 from the germline V gene are SGHTA and FQGTGA. The V and J ends lost 5 bases and 1 base respectively, with 12 bases between them. The CDR3 spells CASSSDRRSNQPQHF. The CDR3 nucleotides are TGTGCCAGCAGCAGCGACAGGCGGAGCAATCAGCCCCAGCATTTT.

About this clone: Relative to the germline gene, one junction end is altered; a read error may explain this. CDR3 residues: CASSFGIGRTEAFF. CDR3 coding DNA: TGTGCCAGCAGCTTTGGGATTGGGAGGACTGAGGCTTTCTTT. This sequence joins TRBV7-2 and TRBJ1-1; unclear D gene. Germline assignment: CDR1 SGHTA and CDR2 FQGNSA. CDR3 length equals 14 residues.